Described below is a single TCR beta chain sequence and its context. Antigen unknown. These data belong to a study of spatial heterogeneity in lung cancer. Time point: sample taken at primary tumor resection. The study's findings and limits: Expanded alpha and beta TCR counts within tumors tracked tumor mutation counts.

There are 11 residues in the CDR3. V was cut by 2 bases and J by 5 bases, with 6 bases left in between. Looked up from germline, CDR1 is GTSNPN and CDR2 is SVGIG (reference sequence). TCRdb reanalysed the 5' RACE reads using MiXCR and keeps one entry per CDR3 protein. The repertoire has under 20,000 distinct CDR3 sequences, 7% of them found once; the top ten carry under 25%. This TCR was sampled from a female donor with early-stage non-small cell lung cancer. Here the sequenced sample was lung tumor tissue, taken at surgery. This sequence joins TRBV30 and TRBJ1-2; D unresolved. The CDR3 loop reads CAWSLGYGYTF. CDR3 coding DNA: TGTGCCTGGAGTCTGGGGTATGGCTACACCTTC.